This T cell receptor (beta chain) stems from a study of blood T cell repertoires in COVID-19. Study details: Samples representing acute and convalescent COVID-19 were sourced from the United States, Italy and Spain. Sources were T cells, B-cell-depleted T cells, or PBMCs; the material itself was cDNA or gDNA.

Sequencing used immunoSEQ multiplex PCR; TCRdb keeps in-frame clones, though not all of them. The table records a few hundred thousand clones, approximately 85% of them present only once. Germline V CDR1 and CDR2: LNHNV, YYDKDF (reference sequence). The CDR3 extends over 12 amino acids. V lost 0 bases and J lost 12, with 9 bases in between. The chain recombines TRBV15 with TRBJ2-1, with D unclear. The sample taken for sequencing was peripheral blood. The clonotype comes from a human donor with COVID-19, enrolled during active disease. The donor label of this sample is uncertain. CDR3 amino acids: CATSRDTPSQFF. CDR3 sequence (DNA): TGTGCCACCAGCAGAGATACACCCTCGCAGTTCTTC.